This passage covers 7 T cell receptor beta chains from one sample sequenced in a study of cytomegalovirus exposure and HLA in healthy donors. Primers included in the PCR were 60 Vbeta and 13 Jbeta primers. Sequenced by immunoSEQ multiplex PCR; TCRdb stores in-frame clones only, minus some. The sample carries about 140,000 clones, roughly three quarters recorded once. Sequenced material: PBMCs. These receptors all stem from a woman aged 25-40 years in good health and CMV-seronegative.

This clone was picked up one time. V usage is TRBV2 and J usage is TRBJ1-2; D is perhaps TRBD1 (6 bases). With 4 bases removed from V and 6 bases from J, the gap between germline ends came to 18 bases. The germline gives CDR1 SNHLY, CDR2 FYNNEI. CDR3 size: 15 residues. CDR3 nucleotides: TGTGCCAGCAGTGTGATCAGGGGTGAACAAAATGGCTACACCTTC. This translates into CASSVIRGEQNGYTF. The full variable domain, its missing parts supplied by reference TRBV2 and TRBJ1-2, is EPEVTQTPSHQVTQMGQEVILRCVPISNHLYFYWYRQILGQKVEFLVSFYNNEISEKSEIFDDQFSVERPDGSNFTLKIRSTKLEDSAMYFCASSVIRGEQNGYTFGSGTRLTVV.

The DNA of the CDR3 is TGTGCCAGCAGTAACGAAGCGGGCCCTGGCTACACCTTC. It yields the protein CASSNEAGPGYTF. The V call is TRBV2, the J call TRBJ1-2; no reliable D call. The CDR3 is 13 residues long. Trimming took off 5 bases at V and 7 bases at J, with 14 bases between the two ends. Looked up from germline, CDR1 is SNHLY and CDR2 is FYNNEI.

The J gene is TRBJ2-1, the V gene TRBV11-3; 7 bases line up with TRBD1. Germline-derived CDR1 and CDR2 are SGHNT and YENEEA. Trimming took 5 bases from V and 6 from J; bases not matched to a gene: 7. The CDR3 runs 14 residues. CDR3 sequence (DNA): TGTGCCAGCAGCACCGCACAGGGGCCCAATGAGCAGTTCTTC. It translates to CASSTAQGPNEQFF.

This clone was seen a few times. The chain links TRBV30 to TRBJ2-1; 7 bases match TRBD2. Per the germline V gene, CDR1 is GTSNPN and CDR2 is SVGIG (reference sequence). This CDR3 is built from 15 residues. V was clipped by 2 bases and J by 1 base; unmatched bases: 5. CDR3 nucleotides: TGTGCCTGGAGTCAACTAGCGAATTCCTACAATGAGCAGTTCTTC. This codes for CAWSQLANSYNEQFF.

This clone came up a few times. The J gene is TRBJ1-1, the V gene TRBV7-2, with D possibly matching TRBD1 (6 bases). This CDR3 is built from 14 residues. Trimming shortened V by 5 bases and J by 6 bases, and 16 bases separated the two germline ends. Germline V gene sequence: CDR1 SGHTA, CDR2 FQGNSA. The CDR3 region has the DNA TGTGCCAGCAGCATACAGGGTCTTGGCGCTGAAGCTTTCTTT. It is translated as CASSIQGLGAEAFF.

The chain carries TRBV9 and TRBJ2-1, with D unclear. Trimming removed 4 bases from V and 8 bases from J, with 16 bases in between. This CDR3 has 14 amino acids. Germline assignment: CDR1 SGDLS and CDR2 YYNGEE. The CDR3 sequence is CASSKYLGIDEQFF. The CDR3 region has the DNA TGTGCCAGCAGCAAATATCTAGGAATCGATGAGCAGTTCTTC. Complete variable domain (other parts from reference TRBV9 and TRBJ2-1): DSGVTQTPKHLITATGQRVTLRCSPRSGDLSVYWYQQSLDQGLQFLIQYYNGEERAKGNILERFSAQQFPDLHSELNLSSLELGDSALYFCASSKYLGIDEQFFGPGTRLTVL.

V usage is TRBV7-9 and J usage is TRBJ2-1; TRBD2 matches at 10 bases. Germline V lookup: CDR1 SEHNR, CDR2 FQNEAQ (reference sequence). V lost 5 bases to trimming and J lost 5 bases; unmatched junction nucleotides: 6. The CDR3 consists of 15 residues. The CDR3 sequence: CASSLSGGANNEQFF. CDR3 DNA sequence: TGTGCCAGCAGCCTGAGCGGGGGGGCGAACAATGAGCAGTTCTTC.